The clone carrying this TCR beta chain was observed many times. The data were taken from a study of human T cells and chemical hapten exposure. TCRdb analysed the RACE reads with MiXCR anew, one entry per CDR3 protein. The sample includes under 400,000 distinct CDR3 sequences, around 5.5% seen only once; the top ten take 2.5% to 3%. Noted time point: pre-sensitization, week 0. Regarding treatment: therapeutic diphenylcyclopropenone sensitization with weekly scalp DPC. The CDR3 has 12 amino acids. Trimming cost V 4 bases and J 2 bases, with 8 bases left between them. From germline, CDR1 is SQVTM and CDR2 ANQGSEA.

This sequence joins TRBV29-1 and TRBJ1-1; D possibly corresponds to TRBD1 (6 bases). Sequencing was performed on whole blood, taken in connection with sensitization to the hapten diphenylcyclopropenone (DPC). The TCR was taken from a woman between 45 and 65 years old with alopecia areata. Some clones in this sample may be carry-over from other donors' samples. The CDR3 reads CSVGQVNTEAFF. The DNA for the CDR3 is TGCAGCGTTGGACAGGTCAACACTGAAGCTTTCTTT. The variable domain in full, with the rest retrieved from reference TRBV29-1 and TRBJ1-1, is SAVISQKPSRDICQRGTSLTIQCQVDSQVTMMFWYRQQPGQSLTLIATANQGSEATYESGFVIDKFPISRPNLTFSTLTVSNMSPEDSSIYLCSVGQVNTEAFFGQGTRLTVV.